In its sample, the clone carrying this T cell receptor (beta chain) was seen many times. Its specificity is not known. Each cDNA molecule carried a unique molecular identifier. From the 5' RACE reads, TCRdb called clonotypes with MiXCR, one entry per CDR3 protein. The sample has tens of thousands of distinct CDR3 sequences, over 5% seen once. V shed 5 bases and J shed 2 bases, with 15 bases lying between them. The CDR3 runs 16 residues. Germline loops: CDR1 MDHEN, CDR2 SYDVKM. This entry is derived from a study of early T cells in non-severe SARS-CoV-2 infection. The overall study: Unsorted whole-blood RNA was sequenced in bulk, leaving chains unpaired.

Study results and caveats: The matching step, a VDJdb search, favored anti-spike CD8 responses and missed private and CD4 specificities.

The sequence was collected from an adult who was a healthcare worker with PCR-confirmed SARS-CoV-2 infection or an uninfected control (not recorded which). The chain uses TRBV28 and TRBJ2-2, with D possibly being TRBD1 or TRBD2 (5 bases each). The sequenced sample consisted of whole blood. The CDR3 DNA sequence: TGTGCCAGCAGTCCGTCCGGGACGAGCAACACCGGGGAGCTGTTTTTT. It translates to CASSPSGTSNTGELFF.